These 32 T cell receptor beta chains were sequenced from one sample in a study of T cell changes during pregnancy in multiple sclerosis. Clones were read by immunoSEQ multiplex PCR, and TCRdb kept only the in-frame ones, dropping some. The data hold some 51,000 clones, with roughly 94% observed a single time. The sample here was CD4+ T cells from peripheral blood mononuclear cells, taken in the second trimester of pregnancy. These receptors were collected from a female donor with multiple sclerosis, enrolled in a pregnancy study.

The chain joins TRBV6-5 to TRBJ1-1; TRBD1 aligns across 10 bases. The CDR3 length is 15 residues. Germline V lookup: CDR1 MNHEY, CDR2 SVGAGI. J was trimmed by 0 bases and V by 6 bases; bases with no gene match: 4. CDR3 protein: CASRLDRGVNTEAFF. CDR3 bases: TGTGCCAGCAGGCTGGACAGGGGGGTGAACACTGAAGCTTTCTTT.

This chain links TRBV7-2 with TRBJ2-3; D is uncertain. Germline lookup yields CDR1 SGHTA and CDR2 FQGNSA. Trimming took 5 bases from V and 4 from J, leaving 10 bases between them. This CDR3 has 13 amino acids. CDR3: CASSVVRADTQYF. The CDR3 region has the DNA TGTGCCAGCAGCGTCGTTCGGGCAGATACGCAGTATTTT.

CDR3 region: CASTNSPFVDEQFF. The CDR3 DNA reads TGTGCCAGCACTAACTCGCCTTTTGTCGATGAGCAGTTCTTC. This sequence joins TRBV19 and TRBJ2-1; the D is unclear. Germline assignment: CDR1 LNHDA and CDR2 SQIVND (reference sequence). The CDR3 runs to 14 residues. The germline V and J ends were trimmed by 9 bases and 8 bases, with 20 bases remaining between them.

CDR3 protein: CASSSQVNTEAFF. Written as DNA, the CDR3 is TGTGCCAGCAGCTCACAGGTGAACACTGAAGCTTTCTTT. The gene calls are TRBV7-3 and TRBJ1-1; the D gene is possibly TRBD1 (5 bases). V was cut by 4 bases and J by 0 bases, with 6 bases left in between. Germline-derived CDR1 and CDR2 are SGHTA and FQGTGA. This CDR3 has 13 residues.

The V gene is TRBV5-6, the J gene TRBJ2-7, with D perhaps TRBD1 (5 bases). In germline, CDR1 is SGHDT, CDR2 YYEEEE. Deletions cut 3 bases from V and 5 bases from J, with 18 bases between. CDR3 length: 15 amino acids. The CDR3 bases are TGTGCCAGCAGCTCCCTAGGGGCAGGCGGAGACGAGCAGTACTTC. This translates into CASSSLGAGGDEQYF.

The chain has TRBV29-1 and TRBJ2-5; no clear D. V gave up 4 bases and J gave up 5 bases, with 8 bases separating them. The CDR3 has 11 residues. Germline-derived CDR1 and CDR2 are SQVTM and ANQGSEA. The CDR3 here is CSVGPGETQYF. The CDR3 nucleotides read TGCAGCGTTGGACCCGGGGAGACCCAGTACTTC.

The rearrangement uses TRBV5-4 and TRBJ1-1, with 9 bases that match TRBD1. CDR3 length: 14 residues. V lost 4 bases to trimming and J lost 3 bases; unmatched junction nucleotides: 4. Germline V lookup: CDR1 SGHNT, CDR2 YYREEE (reference sequence). In DNA form, the CDR3 reads TGTGCCAGCAGCCGACAGGGGGTGGACACTGAAGCTTTCTTT. Its translation is CASSRQGVDTEAFF.

The rearrangement uses TRBV5-1 and TRBJ2-1; 8 bases line up with TRBD2. The germline V gene encodes CDR1 SGHRS and CDR2 YFSETQ. The J segment lost 3 bases and the V segment lost 3 bases, leaving 5 bases of the junction unmatched. This CDR3 spans 15 amino acids. CDR3 amino acids: CASSSDGTSYNEQFF. The CDR3 DNA reads as TGCGCCAGCAGCTCCGACGGGACTAGCTACAATGAGCAGTTCTTC.

This chain joins TRBV19 and TRBJ2-6; D gene unclear. The germline V gene has CDR1 LNHDA and CDR2 SQIVND (reference sequence). The CDR3 sequence is 17 residues long. V shed 3 bases and J shed 0 bases, with 12 bases lying between them. In DNA form, the CDR3 reads TGTGCCAGTAGTATTTTGCGCAAATTCTCTGGGGCCAACGTCCTGACTTTC. It yields the protein CASSILRKFSGANVLTF.

The chain couples TRBV7-3 to TRBJ2-1; 7 nucleotides agree with TRBD2. Germline CDR1 and CDR2: SGHTA and FQGTGA. The CDR3 consists of 15 residues. V dropped 5 bases and J dropped 7; count of bases not matched to a gene: 11. The CDR3 sequence: CASSGIAGTGNEQFF. The CDR3, as DNA: TGTGCCAGCAGCGGGATAGCGGGTACGGGGAATGAGCAGTTCTTC.

This chain uses TRBV7-2 with TRBJ1-2; no clear D gene. The CDR3 covers 14 residues. Trimming removed 8 bases from V and 8 bases from J, with 21 bases in between. Germline V gives CDR1 SGHTA, CDR2 FQGNSA. Here the CDR3 reads CASGSDAGRGGYTF. CDR3 in DNA: TGTGCCAGCGGCTCCGACGCGGGCCGAGGCGGCTACACCTTC. Full variable domain (outside the CDR3, taken from reference TRBV7-2 and TRBJ1-2): GAGVSQSPSNKVTEKGKDVELRCDPISGHTALYWYRQSLGQGLEFLIYFQGNSAPDKSGLPSDRFSAERTGGSVSTLTIQRTQQEDSAVYLCASGSDAGRGGYTFGSGTRLTVV.

V usage is TRBV11-3 and J usage is TRBJ2-1, with a possible D match to TRBD2 (6 bases). Trimming pared 5 bases from V and 6 bases from J, leaving 14 bases between. The CDR3 runs 14 residues. Germline V CDR1 and CDR2: SGHNT, YENEEA. The CDR3: CASSLRGTSNEQFF. The CDR3 coding sequence is TGTGCCAGCAGCCTACGCGGGACTTCCAATGAGCAGTTCTTC.

The rearrangement joins TRBV9 to TRBJ2-2; TRBD1 aligns across 7 bases. The CDR3 contains 16 residues. Germline assignment: CDR1 SGDLS and CDR2 YYNGEE. V shed 0 bases, J shed 5 bases, and the junction held 7 bases outside the gene matches. The CDR3 nucleotides are TGTGCCAGCAGCGTAGAGGGGACAGTTCCGACCGGGGAGCTGTTTTTT. Residues: CASSVEGTVPTGELFF.

The chain joins TRBV7-3 to TRBJ2-5; 8 nucleotides agree with TRBD1. There are 14 residues in the CDR3. With V trimmed by 5 bases and J by 3 bases, 5 bases remained unmatched. The V gene's germline CDR1 is SGHTA and CDR2 FQGTGA. CDR3 coding DNA: TGTGCCAGCAGCATTCGGACAGGGAAAGAGACCCAGTACTTC. Amino acids: CASSIRTGKETQYF.

The chain is built from TRBV10-3 and TRBJ1-5; D gene ambiguous. This CDR3 comprises 14 residues. Trimming left V 8 bases short and J 1 base short, with 12 bases between. Germline V gene lookup returns CDR1 ENHRY and CDR2 SYGVKD. The CDR3 region is CAIRSSGSNQPQHF. The CDR3 coding sequence is TGTGCCATCCGTTCCTCGGGGAGCAATCAGCCCCAGCATTTT.

The chain is built from TRBV6-6 and TRBJ2-1; 7 bases are a match to TRBD2. The CDR3 loop spans 15 amino acids. J lost 10 bases, V lost 5 bases, and 14 bases had no gene match. From germline, CDR1 is MNHNY and CDR2 SVGAGI (reference sequence). CDR3 DNA sequence: TGTGCCAGCAGTACCTTAGCGGGTTACGTCCGGGAGCAGTTCTTC. Translating gives CASSTLAGYVREQFF.

J is TRBJ1-1 and V is TRBV11-1; D might be TRBD1 (6 bases). CDR3 size: 13 residues. From germline, CDR1 is SGHAT and CDR2 FQDESV (reference sequence). The V gene lost 8 bases and the J gene lost 5 bases, with 15 bases spanning the gap. The CDR3 spells CASPGQLRTEAFF. The DNA of the CDR3 is TGTGCCAGCCCAGGACAGCTAAGGACTGAAGCTTTCTTT.

The V and J genes are TRBV9 and TRBJ1-1, with a possible D match to TRBD1 (6 bases). With 0 bases removed from V and 3 bases from J, the gap between germline ends came to 18 bases. CDR1 is SGDLS, CDR2 YYNGEE, per germline. The CDR3 runs to 17 residues. The CDR3, as DNA: TGTGCCAGCAGCGTAGACCCACTCGACAGGTTCTACACTGAAGCTTTCTTT. Its protein product is CASSVDPLDRFYTEAFF.

The rearrangement joins TRBV5-1 to TRBJ2-1, with 11 positions matching TRBD2. After removal of 2 bases from V and 5 bases from J, the junction contained 3 bases not matched to a gene. CDR1 SGHRS and CDR2 YFSETQ come from the germline V gene. The CDR3 sequence is 15 residues long. The DNA of the CDR3 is TGCGCCAGCAGCTTACCTAGCGGGGGGAACAATGAGCAGTTCTTC. This translates into CASSLPSGGNNEQFF.

The chain joins TRBV18 to TRBJ1-5, with 7 nucleotides matching TRBD1. CDR3 length: 16 amino acids. The germline CDR1 and CDR2 sequences are KGHSH and LQKENI. V was clipped by 2 bases and J by 2 bases; unmatched bases: 6. The CDR3 loop is CASSPVKGARNQPQHF. The DNA of the CDR3 is TGTGCCAGCTCACCAGTGAAGGGGGCGCGCAATCAGCCCCAGCATTTT.

The chain combines TRBV18 with TRBJ2-7; 8 bases are a match to TRBD1. V gave up 3 bases and J gave up 11 bases; unmatched junction bases: 12. The CDR3 covers 14 residues. Germline CDR1 is KGHSH and CDR2 is LQKENI. The DNA for the CDR3 is TGTGCCAGCTCACCGCCGCAGGGGCAGGGGGCCAAGTACTTC. Its protein product is CASSPPQGQGAKYF.

The chain recombines TRBV27 with TRBJ2-7, with 7 bases that match TRBD1. The CDR3 contains 16 residues. V lost 5 bases and J lost 4; bases outside the gene matches: 14. Germline assignment: CDR1 MNHEY and CDR2 SMNVEV (reference sequence). The chain's CDR3 is CASSAPGLGGRYEQYF. The CDR3, as DNA: TGTGCCAGCAGTGCCCCCGGGTTAGGGGGCAGGTACGAGCAGTACTTC.

This clone was picked up one time. The chain uses TRBV2 and TRBJ1-1, with 8 positions matching TRBD1. The CDR3 has 14 amino acids. J gave up 5 bases and V 2 bases, and 4 bases lay outside the gene matches. Germline CDR1 and CDR2: SNHLY and FYNNEI. This CDR3 is CASSERTGWTEAFF. CDR3 bases: TGTGCCAGCAGTGAACGGACAGGGTGGACTGAAGCTTTCTTT.

The chain joins TRBV4-2 to TRBJ1-4; TRBD1 agrees at 9 bases. This CDR3 has 17 amino acids. The junction had 10 bases not matched to a gene; V was cut back by 1 base and J by 7 bases. Germline-derived CDR1 and CDR2 are LGHNA and YNFKEQ. The CDR3 DNA sequence: TGTGCCAGCAGCCAAGTATCCGGCGGACAGGGGAGTGAAAAACTGTTTTTT. This gives the protein CASSQVSGGQGSEKLFF.

The gene calls are TRBV6-1 and TRBJ1-5, with D maybe TRBD1 (6 bases). V lost 8 bases to trimming and J lost 0 bases, with 11 bases between them. This CDR3 region has 14 residues. CDR1 and CDR2 (germline): MNHNS, SASEGT. The CDR3: CASGQTFSNQPQHF. CDR3 sequence (DNA): TGTGCCAGCGGACAGACCTTTAGCAATCAGCCCCAGCATTTT.

The chain carries TRBV19 and TRBJ2-2; D uncertain. V lost 3 bases to trimming and J lost 4 bases, with 18 bases between them. The length of the CDR3 is 17 residues. Germline CDR1 LNHDA, CDR2 SQIVND (reference sequence). The CDR3 is CASSIKASRLVTGELFF. DNA of the CDR3: TGTGCCAGTAGTATTAAGGCTTCCAGACTTGTCACCGGGGAGCTGTTTTTT.

The chain joins TRBV11-2 to TRBJ1-4, with 9 bases lining up with TRBD1. The CDR3 sequence is 15 residues long. The ends lost 4 bases at V and 6 bases at J; junction bases unmatched: 6. CDR1 SGHAT and CDR2 FQNNGV come from the germline V gene. CDR3 in amino acids: CASSSLQGAYEKLFF. The CDR3 nucleotides are TGTGCCAGCAGCTCTTTACAGGGGGCGTATGAAAAACTGTTTTTT.

The CDR3 bases are TGTGCCAGCCAGACCGGAACTATGGGGGGAAAAGAGACCCAGTACTTC. This encodes CASQTGTMGGKETQYF. This chain uses TRBV11-2 with TRBJ2-5; perhaps TRBD2 as D (6 bases). The length of the CDR3 is 16 residues. V was shortened by 8 bases and J by 3 bases, with 22 bases between the two germline ends. Germline loops: CDR1 SGHAT, CDR2 FQNNGV.

V is TRBV7-8 and J is TRBJ1-1, with D perhaps matching TRBD1 (6 bases). The V end was cut by 1 base, the J end by 4 bases, with 13 bases between. CDR1 and CDR2 (germline): SGHVS, FQNEAQ. CDR3 size: 15 residues. The CDR3 sequence is CASSLVGRGGTEAFF. The CDR3 DNA reads as TGTGCCAGCAGCTTAGTCGGCAGAGGGGGCACTGAAGCTTTCTTT. Using reference TRBV7-8 and TRBJ1-1 for the parts outside the CDR3, the full variable domain is GAGVSQSPRYKVAKRGQDVALRCDPISGHVSLFWYQQALGQGPEFLTYFQNEAQLDKSGLPSDRFFAERPEGSVSTLKIQRTQQEDSAVYLCASSLVGRGGTEAFFGQGTRLTVV.

This chain connects TRBV25-1 to TRBJ2-7; D call uncertain. The CDR3 loop spans 13 amino acids. The V and J ends lost 4 bases and 6 bases respectively, with 13 bases between them. Germline V gives CDR1 MGHDK, CDR2 SYGVNS. The CDR3 protein is CASSARSLPEQYF. The CDR3 nucleotides are TGTGCCAGCAGTGCACGGTCACTCCCCGAGCAGTACTTC.

The rearrangement links TRBV13 to TRBJ1-1, with D possibly being TRBD1 (5 bases). The CDR3 sequence is 15 residues long. V was trimmed by 3 bases and J by 4 bases, leaving 15 bases between them. Germline CDR1 and CDR2: PRHDT and FYEKMQ (reference sequence). The CDR3 loop is CASSFPAGQGTEAFF. In DNA form, the CDR3 reads TGTGCCAGCAGCTTCCCCGCAGGGCAGGGCACTGAAGCTTTCTTT.

J is TRBJ2-7 and V is TRBV6-5; 7 bases fit TRBD1. CDR1 and CDR2 (germline): MNHEY, SVGAGI. The V gene end was trimmed by 2 bases and the J gene end by 9 bases; junction bases not matched to a gene: 10. CDR3 length: 14 residues. The CDR3 DNA reads TGTGCCAGCAGTTACACCACAGGGGAAGGAGGGCAGTACTTC. It yields the protein CASSYTTGEGGQYF.